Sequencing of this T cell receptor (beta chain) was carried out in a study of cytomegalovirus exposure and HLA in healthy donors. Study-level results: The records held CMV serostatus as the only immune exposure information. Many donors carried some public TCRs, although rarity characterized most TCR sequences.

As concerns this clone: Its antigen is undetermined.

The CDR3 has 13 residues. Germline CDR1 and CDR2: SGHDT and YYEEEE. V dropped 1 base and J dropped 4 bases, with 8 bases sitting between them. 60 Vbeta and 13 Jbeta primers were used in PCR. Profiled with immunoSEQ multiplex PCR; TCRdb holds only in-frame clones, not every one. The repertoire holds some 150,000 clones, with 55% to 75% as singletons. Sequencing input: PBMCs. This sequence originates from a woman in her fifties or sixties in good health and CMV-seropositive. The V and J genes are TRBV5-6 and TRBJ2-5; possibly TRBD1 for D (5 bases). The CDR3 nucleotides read TGTGCCAGCAGCTTGTACAGGTCAGAGACCCAGTACTTC. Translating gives CASSLYRSETQYF.